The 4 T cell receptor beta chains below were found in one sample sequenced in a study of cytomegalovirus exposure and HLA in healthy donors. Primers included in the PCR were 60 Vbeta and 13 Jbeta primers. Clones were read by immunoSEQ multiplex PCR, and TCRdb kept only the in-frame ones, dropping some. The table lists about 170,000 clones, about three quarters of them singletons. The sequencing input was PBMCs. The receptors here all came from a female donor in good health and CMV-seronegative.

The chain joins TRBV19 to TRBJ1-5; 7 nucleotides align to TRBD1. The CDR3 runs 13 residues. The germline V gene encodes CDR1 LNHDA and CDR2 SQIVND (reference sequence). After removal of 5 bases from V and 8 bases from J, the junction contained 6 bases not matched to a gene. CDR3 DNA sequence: TGTGCCAGTAGTCGACAGGGCGGAGAGCCCCAGCATTTT. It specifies CASSRQGGEPQHF.

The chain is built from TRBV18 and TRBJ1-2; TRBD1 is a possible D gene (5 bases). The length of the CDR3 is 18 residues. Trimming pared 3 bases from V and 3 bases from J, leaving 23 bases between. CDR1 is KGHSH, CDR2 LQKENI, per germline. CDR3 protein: CASSPYVTDGGGYYGYTF. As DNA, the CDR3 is TGTGCCAGCTCACCGTATGTTACCGACGGGGGAGGATACTATGGCTACACCTTC.

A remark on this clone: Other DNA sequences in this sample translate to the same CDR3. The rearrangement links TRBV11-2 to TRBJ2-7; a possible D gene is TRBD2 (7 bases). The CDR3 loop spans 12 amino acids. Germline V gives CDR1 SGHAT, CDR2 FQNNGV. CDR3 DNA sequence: TGTGTCGGGGGGCCGAAACACTACGAGCAGTACTTC. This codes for CVGGPKHYEQYF. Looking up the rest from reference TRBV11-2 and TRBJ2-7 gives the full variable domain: EAGVAQSPRYKIIEKRQSVAFWCNPISGHATLYWYQQILGQGPKLLIQFQNNGVVDDSQLPKDRFSAERLKGVDSTLKIQPAKLEDSAVYLCVGGPKHYEQYFGPGTRLTVT.

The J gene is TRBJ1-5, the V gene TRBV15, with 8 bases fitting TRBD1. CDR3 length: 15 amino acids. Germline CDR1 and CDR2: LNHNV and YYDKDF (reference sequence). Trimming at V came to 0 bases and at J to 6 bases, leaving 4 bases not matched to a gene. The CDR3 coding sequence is TGTGCCACCAGCAGAGATCTGGACAGGGCTCAGCCCCAGCATTTT. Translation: CATSRDLDRAQPQHF.